This TCR beta chain was obtained from a study of neurological immune-mediated disorders. The study's findings and limits: When the repertoires were grouped phylogenetically, those of 18 of the 34 multiple sclerosis patients came together in a single cluster of related CDR3 sequences, which points to a possible repertoire-level signature.

The CDR3 consists of 14 residues. Germline CDR1 and CDR2: SEHNR and FQNEAQ (reference sequence). With 5 bases removed from V and 2 bases from J, the gap between germline ends came to 11 bases. At least ten counts were recorded for this clonotype. Its specificity is unknown. The authors made cDNA by 5'RACE with 10-nucleotide random UMIs. TCRdb re-analysed the 5' RACE reads in MiXCR, keeping a single row per CDR3 protein. The repertoire consists of about 59,000 distinct CDR3 sequences, with around 3.5% occurring once and the leading ten covering around 3.3%. The clonotype was recovered from a woman aged 25 to 39 with multiple sclerosis. The V and J genes are TRBV7-9 and TRBJ2-3; D is ambiguous. Sequencing was performed on PBMCs. The CDR3 DNA sequence: TGTGCCAGCAGCCCACGACTTCTCACAGATACGCAGTATTTT. The encoded protein is CASSPRLLTDTQYF. The variable domain in full, completed from reference TRBV7-9 and TRBJ2-3, reads DTGVSQNPRHKITKRGQNVTFRCDPISEHNRLYWYRQTLGQGPEFLTYFQNEAQLEKSRLLSDRFSAERPKGSFSTLEIQRTEQGDSAMYLCASSPRLLTDTQYFGPGTRLTVL.